These 16 T cell receptor beta chains share one sample of origin, sequenced in a study of breast tumors, draining lymph nodes, adjacent tissues. MiXCR, applied by TCRdb to the multiplex PCR reads, yields one record per CDR3 protein. The repertoire holds approximately 130,000 distinct CDR3 sequences, about 20% seen once, with 2% to 2.5% in the top ten. Samples came from axillary lymph nodes draining the breast cancer. Material: axillary lymph node tissue. These receptors were obtained from a female donor with breast cancer. Some clones in this sample may be carry-over from other donors' samples.

This clonotype was seen many times. The genes are TRBV11-2 and TRBJ2-7, with D tentatively TRBD2 (5 bases). The CDR3 has 15 amino acids. The germline CDR1 and CDR2 sequences are SGHAT and FQNNGV. Trimming removed 4 bases at V and 3 bases at J, with 16 bases between. CDR3 DNA sequence: TGTGCCAGCAGCTACTCGGACGGGGTGAGCTACGAGCAGTACTTC. Protein: CASSYSDGVSYEQYF.

This clonotype occurred many times. V is TRBV15 and J is TRBJ2-3; no clear D. Trimming removed 2 bases from V and 9 bases from J, with 18 bases in between. Germline CDR1 reads LNHNV; CDR2 reads YYDKDF (reference sequence). This CDR3 has 15 residues. The CDR3 sequence: CATSRPLSVLGTQYF. The CDR3 coding sequence is TGTGCCACCAGCAGACCGTTATCTGTCCTAGGGACGCAGTATTTT.

Of note for this clonotype: A single base separates this from a much larger clone, so it may be a read error. The chain uses TRBV3-1 and TRBJ2-7; 8 bases agree with TRBD2. Per the germline V gene, CDR1 is LGHDT and CDR2 is YNNKEL (reference sequence). This CDR3 region has 14 residues. V lost 3 bases to trimming and J lost 4 bases; unmatched junction nucleotides: 5. CDR3 protein: CASSQGLVGYEQYF. The CDR3 nucleotides read TGTGCCAGCAGCCAGGGACTAGTTGGTTACGAGCAGTACTTC.

Note on this clonotype: Since a much larger clone is just one base distant, this may be a read error. Here the CDR3 reads CASTPSGNAIYF. The CDR3 DNA is TGTGCCAGTACCCCCTCTGGAAACGCCATATATTTT. The gene calls are TRBV19 and TRBJ1-3, with D unclear. The CDR3 covers 12 residues. Germline V CDR1 and CDR2: LNHDA, SQIVND (reference sequence).

A note on this clonotype: A much larger clone sits a single nucleotide away, making a read error possible. The rearrangement uses TRBV19 and TRBJ2-3, with 7 bases identical to TRBD2. The V gene end was trimmed by 8 bases and the J gene end by 3 bases; junction bases not matched to a gene: 11. CDR3 length: 15 residues. The V gene's germline CDR1 is LNHDA and CDR2 SQIVND (reference sequence). Here the CDR3 reads CASSLTGSGTDTQYF. In DNA, the CDR3 is TGTGCCAGTTCCTTGACGGGTAGCGGGACAGATACGCAGTATTTT.

This clonotype was observed a handful of times. J is TRBJ2-7 and V is TRBV28, with 12 bases lining up with TRBD1. In germline, CDR1 is MDHEN, CDR2 SYDVKM. This CDR3 has 17 residues. J lost 6 bases, V lost 1 base, and 10 bases had no gene match. In DNA form, the CDR3 reads TGTGCCAGCAGTTTATATTTTGGGACAGGGGGCGCGGGCGAGCAGTACTTC. It is translated as CASSLYFGTGGAGEQYF.

This clonotype was found many times. The chain has TRBV4-1 and TRBJ1-2; no clear D. V was trimmed by 3 bases and J by 4 bases, leaving 15 bases between them. The CDR3 is 15 amino acids. The germline gives CDR1 MGHRA, CDR2 YSYEKL. The CDR3 coding sequence is TGCGCCAGCAGCCAGATTACCCCCAGCCTCTATGGCTACACCTTC. This gives the protein CASSQITPSLYGYTF.

This clonotype was observed at least ten times. The junction shows a germline mismatch at one end, possibly a read error. The chain is built from TRBV5-1 and TRBJ1-5; D not certain. Germline loops: CDR1 SGHRS, CDR2 YFSETQ. The CDR3 contains 14 residues. CDR3 sequence: CASSLDGYNQPQHF. CDR3 in DNA: TGTGCCAGCAGCTTGGACGGCTACAATCAGCCCCAGCATTTT.

In this sample, this clonotype turned up many times. The V call is TRBV7-2, the J call TRBJ1-4; tentatively, D is TRBD1 (6 bases). Germline CDR1 reads SGHTA; CDR2 reads FQGNSA. The CDR3 has 15 amino acids. V was shortened by 1 base and J by 8 bases, with 14 bases between the two germline ends. The CDR3 DNA reads TGTGCCAGCAGCTTAGGAGGGGGGGGTGGGGAAAAACTGTTTTTT. Translated: CASSLGGGGGEKLFF.

Concerning this clonotype itself: Being one base from a much bigger clone, this may be a read error. The rearrangement links TRBV3-1 to TRBJ2-2; D gene ambiguous. The germline CDR1 and CDR2 sequences are LGHDT and YNNKEL (reference sequence). Trimming shortened V by 2 bases and J by 3 bases, and 13 bases separated the two germline ends. The CDR3 is 16 amino acids. The CDR3 here is CASSQPQQEYTGELFF. The CDR3 DNA reads as TGTGCCAGCAGCCAACCGCAGCAGGAGTACACCGGGGAGCTGTTTTTT.

This clonotype was observed at least ten times. This chain joins TRBV20-1 and TRBJ2-5; 7 nucleotides line up with TRBD2. V gave up 3 bases and J gave up 1 base; unmatched junction bases: 11. CDR1 and CDR2 from the germline V gene are DFQATT and SNEGSKA (reference sequence). CDR3 length: 16 amino acids. CDR3 nucleotide sequence: TGCAGTGCTAGGGACCCCTTGCGGGGGTTCCAAGAGACCCAGTACTTC. Translated: CSARDPLRGFQETQYF.

The rearrangement uses TRBV28 and TRBJ2-2; D call uncertain. Germline CDR1 MDHEN, CDR2 SYDVKM. V dropped 5 bases and J dropped 0 bases, with 4 bases sitting between them. The CDR3 is made up of 13 amino acids. The CDR3 region is CASSDTNTGELFF. In DNA form, the CDR3 reads TGTGCCAGCAGTGACACGAACACCGGGGAGCTGTTTTTT.

Worth noting for this clonotype: Its ends do not fully match the called genes, so a read error is possible. The J gene is TRBJ2-2, the V gene TRBV28; D unclear. This CDR3 contains 13 residues. Germline CDR1 is MDHEN and CDR2 is SYDVKM. The CDR3 spells CAGSFGDTGELFF. The CDR3 DNA is TGTGCCGGCAGTTTCGGAGACACCGGGGAGCTGTTTTTT.

This clonotype was recorded many times. The chain combines TRBV6-4 with TRBJ2-3; 7 bases are shared with TRBD1. The CDR3 runs to 17 residues. Germline values: CDR1 MRHNA, CDR2 SNTAGT. J lost 4 bases, V lost 2 bases, and 12 bases had no gene match. The DNA of the CDR3 is TGTGCCAGCAGTGACCCCAGGGGGTATCCGCTACCAGATACGCAGTATTTT. Its translation: CASSDPRGYPLPDTQYF.

This clonotype was picked up one time. The CDR3 carries no conserved terminal phenylalanine or tryptophan, so it likely arises from a read error. The J gene is TRBJ2-6, the V gene TRBV2; TRBD1 might be the D (5 bases). The CDR3 is 15 residues long. Trimming pared 3 bases from V and 4 bases from J, leaving 10 bases between. Germline lookup yields CDR1 SNHLY and CDR2 FYNNEI. The CDR3 loop reads CASSDRVGGANVLTL. In nucleotides, the CDR3 is TGTGCCAGCAGTGACAGGGTTGGAGGGGCCAACGTCCTGACTCTC.

A few counts support this clonotype. The chain couples TRBV5-4 to TRBJ1-2; perhaps TRBD1 as D (6 bases). CDR1 SGHNT and CDR2 YYREEE come from the germline V gene (reference sequence). This CDR3 has 16 residues. The V end was cut by 0 bases, the J end by 4 bases, with 16 bases between. The CDR3 region has the DNA TGTGCCAGCAGCTTGGATATTTCGGGACACGTCTATGGCTACACCTTC. Its translation is CASSLDISGHVYGYTF.